This TCR beta chain was documented in a study of blood T cell repertoires in COVID-19. Looking at the study overall: Researchers got acute and convalescent COVID-19 samples from the United States, Italy and Spain. T cells, B-cell-depleted T cells, or PBMCs provided the cDNA or gDNA that served as material.

Original processing notes: By means of reference gene primer amplification, nucleated cell counts were estimated. Method: immunoSEQ multiplex PCR; TCRdb's copy keeps in-frame clones and lacks some. The V and J calls and clone size come from that table; D and trimming were worked out from the DNA. The data contain 200,000 to 250,000 clones, approximately 86% of them seen just once; the ten biggest clones take up 1.4% to 1.5%. The CDR3 extends over 15 amino acids. V was pared by 6 bases and J by 0 bases, with 7 bases of the junction left unmatched. Germline V gene data show CDR1 as MDHEN and CDR2 as SYDVKM.

The sample consisted of peripheral blood. The sequence came from a man aged 18 to 29 with active or convalescent COVID-19. The V gene is TRBV28, the J gene TRBJ1-1, with 7 bases fitting TRBD1. The CDR3 coding sequence is TGTGCCAGCAGCAGACAGGGTCCGATGAACACTGAAGCTTTCTTT. It encodes CASSRQGPMNTEAFF.